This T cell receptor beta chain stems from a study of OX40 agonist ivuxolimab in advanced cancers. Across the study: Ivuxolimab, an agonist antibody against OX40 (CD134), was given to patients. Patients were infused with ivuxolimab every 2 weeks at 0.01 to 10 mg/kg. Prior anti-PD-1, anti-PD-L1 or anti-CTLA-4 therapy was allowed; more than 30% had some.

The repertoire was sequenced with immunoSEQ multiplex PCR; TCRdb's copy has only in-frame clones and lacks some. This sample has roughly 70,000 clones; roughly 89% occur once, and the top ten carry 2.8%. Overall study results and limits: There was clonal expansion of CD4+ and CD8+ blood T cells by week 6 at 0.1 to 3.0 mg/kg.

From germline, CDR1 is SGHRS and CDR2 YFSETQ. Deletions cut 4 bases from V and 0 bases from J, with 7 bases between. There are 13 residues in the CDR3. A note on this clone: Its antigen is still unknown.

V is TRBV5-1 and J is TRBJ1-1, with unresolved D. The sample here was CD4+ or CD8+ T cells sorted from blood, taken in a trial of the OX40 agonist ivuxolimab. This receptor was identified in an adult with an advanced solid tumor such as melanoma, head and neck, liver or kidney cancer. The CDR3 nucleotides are TGCGCCAGCAGCGTCGACTTGAACACTGAAGCTTTCTTT. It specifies CASSVDLNTEAFF. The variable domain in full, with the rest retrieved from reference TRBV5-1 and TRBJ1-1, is KAGVTQTPRYLIKTRGQQVTLSCSPISGHRSVSWYQQTPGQGLQFLFEYFSETQRNKGNFPGRFSGRQFSNSRSEMNVSTLELGDSALYLCASSVDLNTEAFFGQGTRLTVV.